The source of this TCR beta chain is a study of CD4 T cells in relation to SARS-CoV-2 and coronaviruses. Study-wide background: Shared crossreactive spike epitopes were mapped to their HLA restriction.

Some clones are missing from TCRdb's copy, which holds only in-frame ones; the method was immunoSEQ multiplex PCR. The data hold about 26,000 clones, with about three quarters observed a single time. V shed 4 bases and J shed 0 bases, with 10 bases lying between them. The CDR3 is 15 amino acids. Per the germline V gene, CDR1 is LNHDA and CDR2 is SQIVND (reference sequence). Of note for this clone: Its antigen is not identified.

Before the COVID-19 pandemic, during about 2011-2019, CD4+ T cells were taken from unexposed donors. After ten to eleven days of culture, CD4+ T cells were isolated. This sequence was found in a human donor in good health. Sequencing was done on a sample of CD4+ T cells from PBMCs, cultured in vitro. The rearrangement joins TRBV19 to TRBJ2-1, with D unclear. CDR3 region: CASSTEASSYNEQFF. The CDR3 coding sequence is TGTGCCAGTAGTACCGAGGCGAGCTCCTACAATGAGCAGTTCTTC.